These T cell receptor beta chains were read from a single sample in a study of cytomegalovirus exposure and HLA in healthy donors. Repertoires were generated with immunoSEQ multiplex PCR, while TCRdb's copy carries only in-frame clones and drops some. This sample yields about 180,000 clones, of which approximately 73% are seen a single time; under 3% belongs to the top ten. The sample comprised PBMCs. These receptors all stem from a woman aged 25 to 39 in good health and CMV-seropositive. CDR3s include the opening cysteine and the closing phenylalanine or tryptophan. Each record gives: CDR3 protein, CDR3 DNA, D gene, clone size, J gene, V gene. The D gene is left open where the match is weak. Not every row has a clone size; where given, it reads once, few, many or a size class.

CDR3aa: CASSQPGQGVTNSPLHF
CDR3nt: TGCGCCAGCAGCCAACCGGGACAGGGGGTGACAAATTCACCCCTCCACTTT
d_gene: TRBD1
abundance: -
j_gene: TRBJ1-6
v_gene: TRBV4-1

CDR3aa: CASSQGLEIETQYF
CDR3nt: TGTGCCAGCAGTCAGGGACTAGAGATAGAGACCCAGTACTTC
d_gene: TRBD2
abundance: -
j_gene: TRBJ2-5
v_gene: TRBV6-5

CDR3aa: CASSRQGATNEKLFF
CDR3nt: TGTGCCAGTAGTAGACAGGGGGCAACTAATGAAAAACTGTTTTTT
d_gene: TRBD1
abundance: -
j_gene: TRBJ1-4
v_gene: TRBV19

CDR3aa: CASSLDRGRDEKLFF
CDR3nt: TGTGCCAGCAGCTTAGATCGGGGGAGGGATGAAAAACTGTTTTTT
d_gene: -
abundance: -
j_gene: TRBJ1-4
v_gene: TRBV11-3

CDR3aa: CASSQRVALAKNIQYF
CDR3nt: TGTGCCAGCAGTCAGCGGGTGGCACTAGCCAAAAACATTCAGTACTTC
d_gene: -
abundance: -
j_gene: TRBJ2-4
v_gene: TRBV7-2

CDR3aa: CASSQRGQGFIQYF
CDR3nt: TGCGCCAGCAGCCAGAGGGGACAGGGGTTCATTCAGTACTTC
d_gene: TRBD1
abundance: -
j_gene: TRBJ2-4
v_gene: TRBV4-1

CDR3aa: CASSLQGSGGSYGYTF
CDR3nt: TGTGCCAGCAGTTTACAGGGGTCAGGGGGAAGTTATGGCTACACCTTC
d_gene: TRBD1
abundance: -
j_gene: TRBJ1-2
v_gene: TRBV27

CDR3aa: CASSADSNTEAFF
CDR3nt: TGTGCCAGCAGCGCGGACAGTAACACTGAAGCTTTCTTT
d_gene: -
abundance: -
j_gene: TRBJ1-1
v_gene: TRBV2

CDR3aa: CASSIGGASTEQYF
CDR3nt: TGTGCCAGTAGTATAGGGGGAGCTTCTACGGAGCAGTACTTC
d_gene: -
abundance: -
j_gene: TRBJ2-7
v_gene: TRBV19

CDR3aa: CATSTFSGEAAGNTIYF
CDR3nt: TGTGCCACCAGCACCTTCTCGGGGGAGGCGGCTGGAAACACCATATATTTT
d_gene: -
abundance: -
j_gene: TRBJ1-3
v_gene: TRBV15

CDR3aa: CASSRLGQGAYEQYF
CDR3nt: TGTGCCAGCAGCCGGCTGGGACAGGGGGCCTACGAGCAGTACTTC
d_gene: TRBD1
abundance: -
j_gene: TRBJ2-7
v_gene: TRBV7-9

CDR3aa: CASSLAGYTIYF
CDR3nt: TGTGCCAGCAGCCTAGCCGGCTACACCATATATTTT
d_gene: -
abundance: -
j_gene: TRBJ1-3
v_gene: TRBV28

CDR3aa: CASSEVFSGSNYGYTF
CDR3nt: TGTGCCAGCAGTGAAGTTTTCTCCGGGTCCAACTATGGCTACACCTTC
d_gene: -
abundance: -
j_gene: TRBJ1-2
v_gene: TRBV6-1

CDR3aa: CSVEHSGNTIYF
CDR3nt: TGCAGCGTCGAACACTCCGGAAACACCATATATTTT
d_gene: -
abundance: -
j_gene: TRBJ1-3
v_gene: TRBV29-1

CDR3aa: CASTATGTSGNTIYF
CDR3nt: TGTGCCAGCACCGCGACAGGGACCTCTGGAAACACCATATATTTT
d_gene: TRBD1
abundance: -
j_gene: TRBJ1-3
v_gene: TRBV6-5

CDR3aa: CASSSNPGLTLPNEQFF
CDR3nt: TGTGCCAGCAGTTCAAATCCGGGACTCACTTTACCCAATGAGCAGTTCTTC
d_gene: -
abundance: -
j_gene: TRBJ2-1
v_gene: TRBV5-5

CDR3aa: CASSSYDSLREQYF
CDR3nt: TGTGCCAGCAGTTCGTACGACAGCCTCAGGGAGCAGTACTTC
d_gene: -
abundance: -
j_gene: TRBJ2-7
v_gene: TRBV27

CDR3aa: CASSPDRANEKLFF
CDR3nt: TGTGCCAGTAGTCCCGACAGGGCGAATGAAAAACTGTTTTTT
d_gene: TRBD1
abundance: -
j_gene: TRBJ1-4
v_gene: TRBV19

CDR3aa: CASSLGGRSQHF
CDR3nt: TGTGCCAGCAGCTTAGGAGGGAGGTCCCAGCATTTT
d_gene: -
abundance: few
j_gene: TRBJ1-5
v_gene: TRBV7-2

CDR3aa: CASSLPGGLYGYTF
CDR3nt: TGTGCCAGCAGCTTACCGGGGGGCCTCTATGGCTACACCTTC
d_gene: -
abundance: -
j_gene: TRBJ1-2
v_gene: TRBV7-2

CDR3aa: CAWSLGTGQYEQYF
CDR3nt: TGTGCCTGGAGCCTCGGGACAGGACAGTACGAGCAGTACTTC
d_gene: TRBD1
abundance: -
j_gene: TRBJ2-7
v_gene: TRBV30

CDR3aa: CASSVRSGQGAIEKLFF
CDR3nt: TGTGCCAGCAGCGTCCGCTCAGGACAGGGGGCTATCGAAAAACTGTTTTTT
d_gene: TRBD1
abundance: few
j_gene: TRBJ1-4
v_gene: TRBV7-6

CDR3aa: CASSLGPSRGHEKLFF
CDR3nt: TGTGCCAGCAGCTTGGGTCCGTCCAGGGGCCATGAAAAACTGTTTTTT
d_gene: -
abundance: -
j_gene: TRBJ1-4
v_gene: TRBV5-6

CDR3aa: CASSYGDRNEKLFF
CDR3nt: TGTGCCAGCAGTTACGGGGACAGGAATGAAAAACTGTTTTTT
d_gene: TRBD1
abundance: -
j_gene: TRBJ1-4
v_gene: TRBV6-5

CDR3aa: CASSPGQGASGELFF
CDR3nt: TGCGCCAGCAGTCCGGGACAGGGAGCGAGCGGGGAGCTGTTTTTT
d_gene: TRBD1
abundance: -
j_gene: TRBJ2-2
v_gene: TRBV10-1

CDR3aa: CASRSGQGRKNNEQFF
CDR3nt: TGTGCCAGCAGGTCTGGACAGGGGCGGAAAAACAATGAGCAGTTCTTC
d_gene: TRBD1
abundance: -
j_gene: TRBJ2-1
v_gene: TRBV7-2

CDR3aa: CASSSGGAGASYEQYF
CDR3nt: TGTGCCAGCAGCTCGGGGGGGGCAGGGGCCTCCTACGAGCAGTACTTC
d_gene: TRBD2
abundance: once
j_gene: TRBJ2-7
v_gene: TRBV11-3

CDR3aa: CSAAGTSAYEQYF
CDR3nt: TGCAGCGCCGCTGGGACATCCGCCTACGAGCAGTACTTC
d_gene: -
abundance: once
j_gene: TRBJ2-7
v_gene: TRBV29-1

CDR3aa: CASSDAGGGPSGANVLTF
CDR3nt: TGCGCCAGCAGTGACGCGGGCGGGGGTCCCTCTGGGGCCAACGTCCTGACTTTC
d_gene: TRBD2
abundance: -
j_gene: TRBJ2-6
v_gene: TRBV10-2

CDR3aa: CASSQVFKGDTQYF
CDR3nt: TGCGCCAGCAGCCAAGTTTTTAAGGGGGATACGCAGTATTTT
d_gene: -
abundance: -
j_gene: TRBJ2-3
v_gene: TRBV4-1

CDR3aa: CASSLDLNQPQHF
CDR3nt: TGTGCCAGCAGCTTAGATCTTAATCAGCCCCAGCATTTT
d_gene: -
abundance: -
j_gene: TRBJ1-5
v_gene: TRBV7-7

CDR3aa: CASSIIAATAKNIQYF
CDR3nt: TGTGCCAGTAGTATCATAGCGGCGACAGCCAAAAACATTCAGTACTTC
d_gene: -
abundance: few
j_gene: TRBJ2-4
v_gene: TRBV19

CDR3aa: CASSQDSPGQGLDTQYF
CDR3nt: TGCGCCAGCAGCCAAGATAGTCCCGGACAGGGGTTAGATACGCAGTATTTT
d_gene: TRBD1
abundance: -
j_gene: TRBJ2-3
v_gene: TRBV4-1

CDR3aa: CASSPDRSYGYTF
CDR3nt: TGTGCCAGCAGCCCCGACAGGAGCTATGGCTACACCTTC
d_gene: -
abundance: -
j_gene: TRBJ1-2
v_gene: TRBV7-2

CDR3aa: CASSMPSSGGPPGELFF
CDR3nt: TGTGCCAGTAGTATGCCGTCTAGCGGGGGGCCCCCCGGGGAGCTGTTTTTT
d_gene: TRBD2
abundance: -
j_gene: TRBJ2-2
v_gene: TRBV19

CDR3aa: CASSKRGTANNQPQHF
CDR3nt: TGTGCCAGCAGTAAAAGGGGGACAGCGAACAATCAGCCCCAGCATTTT
d_gene: TRBD1
abundance: -
j_gene: TRBJ1-5
v_gene: TRBV28

CDR3aa: CASRDRVRSPLHF
CDR3nt: TGTGCCAGCCGGGACAGGGTGAGATCACCCCTCCACTTT
d_gene: TRBD1
abundance: few
j_gene: TRBJ1-6
v_gene: TRBV28

CDR3aa: CASSLYGFQPQHF
CDR3nt: TGTGCCAGCAGCTTATACGGGTTTCAGCCCCAGCATTTT
d_gene: -
abundance: -
j_gene: TRBJ1-5
v_gene: TRBV7-9

CDR3aa: CASSPWTSGGARQFF
CDR3nt: TGTGCCAGCAGCCCATGGACTAGCGGGGGGGCACGGCAGTTCTTC
d_gene: TRBD2
abundance: -
j_gene: TRBJ2-1
v_gene: TRBV11-2